The 20 T cell receptor beta chains below were found in one sample sequenced in a study of blood T cells in healthy people across ages. The authors ran a second PCR of about 7 to 11 cycles using a sample-barcoded 5' primer and a J-beta primer mix. TCRdb ran MiXCR on the 5' RACE reads and lists one entry per CDR3 protein. This sample has hundreds of thousands of distinct CDR3 sequences, with about 52% found just once. Specimen: blood. These receptors were collected from a man aged 55 to 70 in good health.

The chain carries TRBV29-1 and TRBJ2-5, with 7 bases aligning to TRBD2. CDR1 SQVTM and CDR2 ANQGSEA come from the germline V gene. V lost 7 bases, J lost 5 bases, and 19 bases stayed unmatched. The CDR3 loop spans 16 amino acids. CDR3 sequence: CSAGYLLAPEGETQYF. The DNA of the CDR3 is TGCAGCGCTGGGTACCTACTAGCGCCAGAAGGGGAGACCCAGTACTTC. Complete variable domain (other parts from reference TRBV29-1 and TRBJ2-5): SAVISQKPSRDICQRGTSLTIQCQVDSQVTMMFWYRQQPGQSLTLIATANQGSEATYESGFVIDKFPISRPNLTFSTLTVSNMSPEDSSIYLCSAGYLLAPEGETQYFGPGTRLLVL.

This chain connects TRBV6-1 to TRBJ1-6; tentative D call: TRBD1 (5 bases). Trimming took off 3 bases at V and 5 bases at J, with 14 bases between the two ends. This CDR3 has 16 residues. The germline CDR1 and CDR2 sequences are MNHNS and SASEGT. CDR3 nucleotide sequence: TGTGCCAGCAGTGACCTCGGGACGGCCCATAATTCACCCCTCCACTTT. Its protein is CASSDLGTAHNSPLHF.

This clonotype showed up just a few times. The J gene is TRBJ1-6, the V gene TRBV14; D gene ambiguous. Germline V gene data show CDR1 as SGHDN and CDR2 as FVKESK. V was trimmed by 4 bases and J by 8 bases, leaving 6 bases between them. The CDR3 is 12 amino acids. This CDR3 reads CASSLPHSPLHF. As DNA, the CDR3 is TGTGCCAGCAGCCTACCCCATTCACCCCTCCACTTT.

The CDR3 sequence: CASSQEGTSGIWANNEQFF. In DNA form, the CDR3 reads TGCGCCAGCAGCCAGGAAGGTACTAGCGGGATCTGGGCTAACAATGAGCAGTTCTTC. This rearrangement joins TRBV4-3 to TRBJ2-1; 10 nucleotides agree with TRBD2. The V segment lost 3 bases and the J segment 5 bases; nucleotides outside the gene matches: 16. This CDR3 is 19 amino acids long. Looked up from germline, CDR1 is LGHNA and CDR2 is YSLEER.

This clonotype was observed a handful of times. The rearrangement uses TRBV6-6 and TRBJ2-7, with D perhaps given as TRBD1 or TRBD2 (6 bases each). Trimming removed 0 bases from V and 3 bases from J, with 12 bases in between. Germline-derived CDR1 and CDR2 are MNHNY and SVGAGI (reference sequence). The CDR3 extends over 15 amino acids. The CDR3 sequence: CASSYSSGGHYEQYF. CDR3 in DNA: TGTGCCAGCAGTTACTCCTCCGGGGGACACTACGAGCAGTACTTC.

The chain carries TRBV12-3 or TRBV12-4 and TRBJ1-2, with D possibly TRBD1 on 6 matching bases. This CDR3 has 14 amino acids. V was cut by 5 bases and J by 7 bases, with 17 bases left in between. CDR3 in amino acids: CASSPPGGRGGYTF. The CDR3 DNA sequence: TGTGCCAGCAGTCCCCCTGGGGGGCGGGGTGGCTACACCTTC.

The chain joins TRBV12-3 or TRBV12-4 to TRBJ1-2, with D possibly being TRBD1 (6 bases). The V end lost 0 bases, the J end lost 6 bases, and 11 bases lay between the germline ends. This CDR3 is 14 amino acids long. CDR3 DNA: TGTGCCAGCAGTTTAGCGCGGGGGGGCGATGGCTACACCTTC. Translated: CASSLARGGDGYTF.

This clonotype has just a few counts. The chain couples TRBV10-1 to TRBJ2-2; D is perhaps TRBD2 (6 bases). Trimming shortened V by 7 bases and J by 5 bases, and 14 bases separated the two germline ends. The CDR3 loop spans 14 amino acids. Per germline, CDR1 WNHNN and CDR2 SYGVQD (reference sequence). The CDR3 nucleotides are TGCGCCAGCACCGACCCAGGAGGGACCGGGGAGCTGTTTTTT. Encoded protein: CASTDPGGTGELFF.

The chain combines TRBV6-1 with TRBJ2-3; 11 bases align to TRBD2. V gave up 5 bases and J gave up 1 base; unmatched junction bases: 17. The length of the CDR3 is 20 residues. Germline CDR1 and CDR2: MNHNS and SASEGT. CDR3: CASSPQRVLAGAIGTDTQYF. The CDR3 nucleotides are TGTGCCAGCAGTCCCCAAAGGGTACTAGCGGGGGCAATCGGCACAGATACGCAGTATTTT.

The chain joins TRBV20-1 to TRBJ1-1; D perhaps matches TRBD1 (5 bases). Trimming took off 6 bases at V and 4 bases at J, with 18 bases between the two ends. CDR3 length: 14 amino acids. From germline, CDR1 is DFQATT and CDR2 SNEGSKA (reference sequence). The CDR3 DNA is TGCAGTGCCAATCCATGGGGCGTCGGCACTGAAGCTTTCTTT. It specifies CSANPWGVGTEAFF.

There are a few counts of this clonotype. The V gene is TRBV3-1, the J gene TRBJ2-4; TRBD2 is a possible D gene (6 bases). Trimming left V 1 base short and J 8 bases short, with 9 bases between. The germline V gene encodes CDR1 LGHDT and CDR2 YNNKEL (reference sequence). The CDR3 consists of 13 residues. CDR3 protein: CASSQVGEDIQYF. CDR3 bases: TGTGCCAGCAGCCAAGTGGGGGAGGACATTCAGTACTTC.

This chain connects TRBV9 to TRBJ2-2; 8 nucleotides agree with TRBD2. Germline values: CDR1 SGDLS, CDR2 YYNGEE. The J segment lost 6 bases and the V segment lost 7 bases, leaving 11 bases of the junction unmatched. This CDR3 is built from 15 residues. CDR3 residues: CASARKAGEAGELFF. CDR3 nucleotide sequence: TGTGCCAGCGCCCGTAAAGCGGGAGAGGCCGGGGAGCTGTTTTTT.

The V and J genes are TRBV29-1 and TRBJ1-5; possible D gene TRBD1, 6 bases. V gave up 4 bases and J gave up 3 bases, with 10 bases separating them. The CDR3 extends over 13 amino acids. From germline, CDR1 is SQVTM and CDR2 ANQGSEA. CDR3 nucleotides: TGCAGCGTTGCCGACAGGTCCAATCAGCCCCAGCATTTT. Residues: CSVADRSNQPQHF.

The genes are TRBV6-2 or TRBV6-3 and TRBJ2-4, with TRBD1 matching over 9 bases. The last part of the DNA fits TRBJ2-7 better; the J call may be wrong. CDR1 is MNHEY and CDR2 is SVGEGT in the germline V gene. The CDR3 has 17 residues. CDR3 residues: CASIPGGERTGAYEQYF. In nucleotides, the CDR3 is TGTGCCAGCATCCCAGGTGGAGAGCGGACAGGGGCCTACGAGCAGTACTTC.

The chain joins TRBV12-3 or TRBV12-4 to TRBJ2-3, with TRBD1 matching over 9 bases. V was clipped by 3 bases and J by 5 bases; unmatched bases: 9. This CDR3 region has 16 residues. Written as DNA, the CDR3 is TGTGCCAGCAGTTTTACTTGGGGACAGGGTATAGATACGCAGTATTTT. Translated: CASSFTWGQGIDTQYF.

The chain couples TRBV4-1 to TRBJ2-1, with 8 bases identical to TRBD2. The germline CDR1 and CDR2 sequences are MGHRA and YSYEKL. V was pared by 0 bases and J by 13 bases, with 8 bases of the junction left unmatched. This CDR3 has 14 amino acids. CDR3 sequence: CASSQEVAGPVQFF. CDR3 sequence (DNA): TGCGCCAGCAGCCAAGAGGTAGCGGGGCCCGTTCAGTTCTTC.

This chain links TRBV28 with TRBJ2-5; D is perhaps TRBD2 (6 bases). The assigned J gene may be wrong: the sequence end matches TRBJ2-7 better. Germline V gene lookup returns CDR1 MDHEN and CDR2 SYDVKM. The CDR3 has 17 residues. The CDR3 reads CASTVGGASDDPYEQYF. CDR3 bases: TGTGCCAGCACCGTGGGTGGAGCTAGCGATGATCCCTACGAGCAGTACTTC.

This chain connects TRBV29-1 to TRBJ2-5; D is possibly TRBD1 (6 bases). The CDR3 sequence is 14 residues long. V gave up 8 bases and J gave up 11 bases, with 27 bases separating them. The germline CDR1 and CDR2 sequences are SQVTM and ANQGSEA. The CDR3 reads CSTRDNLRYNEQYF. CDR3 coding DNA: TGCAGCACCAGGGACAACCTTCGGTACAATGAGCAGTACTTC.

This clonotype was seen just once. The DNA for the CDR3 is TGCGCCAGCAGCCAAGAAGGTCCCAGGGGCTACGAGCAGTTCTTC. This encodes CASSQEGPRGYEQFF. The rearrangement uses TRBV4-1 and TRBJ2-1, with D possibly TRBD1 on 6 matching bases. This CDR3 contains 15 residues. The V end lost 0 bases, the J end lost 10 bases, and 16 bases lay between the germline ends. Germline-derived CDR1 and CDR2 are MGHRA and YSYEKL.

The CDR3 DNA is TGTGCTAGTGGGCGAACAGGGGGCGGATTTGCCCAGTACTTC. Translated, it gives CASGRTGGGFAQYF. This chain connects TRBV12-5 to TRBJ2-7, with TRBD1 matching 9 bases. J gave up 10 bases and V 6 bases, and 13 bases lay outside the gene matches. The CDR3 consists of 14 residues. The germline gives CDR1 LGHNT, CDR2 FRNRAP.